A selection of T cell receptor beta chains follows, all from one sample in a study of CD8+CD57+ T cells in acquired aplastic anemia. TCRdb re-called the reads through MiXCR, storing one row per CDR3 protein. This table has about 110,000 distinct CDR3 sequences, roughly 50% appearing once. Material for sequencing was sorted CD4+, CD8+, or CD8+CD57+ T cells (not recorded which) from PBMCs. These receptors came from a human donor in good health, serving as a control. CDR3s include the opening cysteine and the closing phenylalanine or tryptophan. A D gene is named only where the DNA matches it firmly. Rows may omit the clone size; those that give it use once, few, many or a size class.

size	J	V	D	DNA	CDR3
.	TRBJ2-7	TRBV20-1	.	TGCAGTGCTAGAGATAACACCTACGAGCAGTACTTC	CSARDNTYEQYF
.	TRBJ1-4	TRBV2	.	TGTGCCAGCAGCCGGGACGTGGGTAATGAAAAACTGTTTTTT	CASSRDVGNEKLFF
.	TRBJ2-3	TRBV6-6	.	TGTGCCAGCAGTTACGGAGAATTTGGGGGAGAGAATACGCAGTATTTT	CASSYGEFGGENTQYF
.	TRBJ2-7	TRBV6-2/TRBV6-3	TRBD2	TGTGCCAGCAGTTACGTTCGGGGGGTGGGCTACGAGCAGTACTTC	CASSYVRGVGYEQYF
.	TRBJ1-1	TRBV15	TRBD1	TGTGCCACCAGCAGAGCAGGGGGTGTCATCACTGAAGCTTTCTTT	CATSRAGGVITEAFF
few	TRBJ2-3	TRBV29-1	TRBD2	TGCAGCGTTCGACTAGCGGGGGGCTTCACAGATACGCAGTATTTT	CSVRLAGGFTDTQYF
.	TRBJ2-7	TRBV29-1	.	TGCAGCGTTGATGACAGCTCCTACGAGCAGTACTTC	CSVDDSSYEQYF
.	TRBJ2-7	TRBV12-1	.	TGTGCCAGCAGCTCGACGTCGAGCGGGAACTACGAGCAGTACTTC	CASSSTSSGNYEQYF
.	TRBJ1-6	TRBV2	TRBD1	TGTGCCAGCATGCGGGACAGGGCAAATAATTCACCCCTCCACTTT	CASMRDRANNSPLHF
.	TRBJ2-2	TRBV15	TRBD2	TGTGCCACCAGCAGACCAGCGGGAGAGCTGTTTTTT	CATSRPAGELFF
.	TRBJ1-4	TRBV25-1	TRBD1	TGTGCCAGCAGTGATGGGGCCTACAGGGGCATCTATGAAAAACTGTTTTTT	CASSDGAYRGIYEKLFF
.	TRBJ1-1	TRBV5-1	.	TGCGCCAGCAGCCCCGAGACAGGATGGAGCACTGAAGCTTTCTTT	CASSPETGWSTEAFF
many	TRBJ1-6	TRBV3-1	.	TGTGCCAGCAGCCAAGGTCAGGGTAAATCCTATAATTCACCCCTCCACTTT	CASSQGQGKSYNSPLHF
.	TRBJ2-7	TRBV2	TRBD1	TGTGCCAGCAGTGATCCATGGACAGGGTTGCGGTACGAGCAGTACTTC	CASSDPWTGLRYEQYF
many	TRBJ1-3	TRBV4-2	TRBD1	TGTGCCAGCAGCCAAGATCCAGGGGGAGGAAACACCATATATTTT	CASSQDPGGGNTIYF
many	TRBJ1-1	TRBV19	TRBD1	TGTGCCAGTAGACCTAAAGGGGGACAGATTAGCTCTGAAGCTTTCTTT	CASRPKGGQISSEAFF
.	TRBJ2-5	TRBV19	.	TGTGCCAGCAGCTCTCAAAAAGAGACCCAGTACTTC	CASSSQKETQYF
once	TRBJ1-5	TRBV9	.	TGTGCCAGCAGCGGTGGGTCGGGGATCCAGCCCCAGCATTTT	CASSGGSGIQPQHF
.	TRBJ1-2	TRBV20-1	.	TGCAGTGCTAGCCCGGCCGACAAAGGAGTTTTCTATGGCTACACCTTC	CSASPADKGVFYGYTF
.	TRBJ1-6	TRBV15	TRBD1	TGTGCCACCAGCACGCGGGACAGGCTCAATTCACCCCTCCACTTT	CATSTRDRLNSPLHF
.	TRBJ2-3	TRBV27	TRBD1	TGTGCCAGCAGCTCCGGACAGGGTATGGCAGATACGCAGTATTTT	CASSSGQGMADTQYF
.	TRBJ1-2	TRBV15	.	TGTGCCACCAGCAGAGGTCCAGGCTGGCTTAACTATGGCTACACCTTC	CATSRGPGWLNYGYTF
few	TRBJ2-1	TRBV25-1	TRBD2	TGTGCCAGCAGCCAGACTAGCGGGGCTCCGGGCAATGAGCAGTTCTTC	CASSQTSGAPGNEQFF
.	TRBJ1-2	TRBV7-2	TRBD1	TGTGCCAGCAGCTCAACCGGGACAGTCTATGGCTACACCTTC	CASSSTGTVYGYTF
.	TRBJ2-6	TRBV2	.	TGTGCCAGCAGCGCCCCGACATCTGGGGCCAACGTCCTGACTTTC	CASSAPTSGANVLTF
once	TRBJ1-2	TRBV11-2	.	TGTGCCAGCAGCTTCTCTGAGACAGCGAACTATGGCTACACCTTC	CASSFSETANYGYTF
.	TRBJ1-2	TRBV9	TRBD1	TGTGCCAGCAGCGAGACCGGGACAGGGCGGTATGGCTACACCTTC	CASSETGTGRYGYTF
few	TRBJ1-1	TRBV13	TRBD1	TGTGCCAGCAGCTTGGCCGGGACAGGGGTTAGTGAAGCTTTCTTT	CASSLAGTGVSEAFF
once	TRBJ1-6	TRBV19	.	TGTGCCAGTAGTACTTCCGGGACCCCGCCGCGGTCACCCCTCCACTTT	CASSTSGTPPRSPLHF
.	TRBJ1-1	TRBV25-1	.	TGTGCCAGCAGCTTAGCTAAGGGACCGAACACTGAAGCTTTCTTT	CASSLAKGPNTEAFF
.	TRBJ2-1	TRBV2	.	TGTGCCAGCAAGGTCCAGCGGAGTAACAATGAGCAGTTCTTC	CASKVQRSNNEQFF